The rows below give T cell receptor beta chains drawn from one sample of a study of blood T cell repertoires in COVID-19. Profiling relied on immunoSEQ multiplex PCR, and the TCRdb table lists in-frame clones only, not all of them. The profile shows roughly 40,000 clones, 79% of them singletons. The sample was peripheral blood. The origin of the receptors is a man in his sixties or seventies with acute or convalescent COVID-19. The CDR3 runs from the conserved cysteine through the conserved F or W. Fields, in order: D gene, clone size, V gene, J gene, CDR3 DNA, CDR3 protein. The D gene is left open where the match is weak. Only some rows state a clone size, as once, few, many or a class for expanded clones.

D gene: TRBD2; clone size: -; V gene: TRBV7-9; J gene: TRBJ2-7; CDR3 DNA: TGTGCCAGCAGCTTTGTACTAGCGGTCTCCTACGAGCAGTACTTC; CDR3 protein: CASSFVLAVSYEQYF
D gene: TRBD1; clone size: -; V gene: TRBV19; J gene: TRBJ2-7; CDR3 DNA: TGTGCCAGTCGGCTGGGGACAGGCCCCTACGAGCAGTACTTC; CDR3 protein: CASRLGTGPYEQYF
D gene: -; clone size: -; V gene: TRBV6-6; J gene: TRBJ2-7; CDR3 DNA: TGTGCCAGCACCTCCCCCGGGACTGGGGCCTACGAGCAGTACTTC; CDR3 protein: CASTSPGTGAYEQYF
D gene: -; clone size: -; V gene: TRBV3-1/TRBV3-2; J gene: TRBJ1-1; CDR3 DNA: TGTGCCAGCAGTCCATTGGTCCCGGGGACTGAAGCTTTCTTT; CDR3 protein: CASSPLVPGTEAFF
D gene: -; clone size: medium-sized; V gene: TRBV28; J gene: TRBJ2-7; CDR3 DNA: TGTGCCAGCAGATTACCACAGGACGAGCAGTACTTC; CDR3 protein: CASRLPQDEQYF
D gene: TRBD1; clone size: -; V gene: TRBV3-1/TRBV3-2; J gene: TRBJ1-4; CDR3 DNA: TGTGCCAGCAGCCTGGGACAGTCCCGGCTTGGGAAACTGTTTTTT; CDR3 protein: CASSLGQSRLGKLFF
D gene: -; clone size: -; V gene: TRBV27; J gene: TRBJ1-2; CDR3 DNA: TGTGCCAGCAGTTCCCTGCGGGATTCGTGGGGCTACACCTTC; CDR3 protein: CASSSLRDSWGYTF
D gene: -; clone size: -; V gene: TRBV11-1; J gene: TRBJ2-6; CDR3 DNA: TGTGCCAGCAGCTTAGAGTCCGGGGGGGCCAACGTCCTGACTTTC; CDR3 protein: CASSLESGGANVLTF
D gene: TRBD1; clone size: -; V gene: TRBV27; J gene: TRBJ2-7; CDR3 DNA: TGTGCCAGCAGTTTTATAGTGGGGACAGGGAAATACGAGCAGTACTTC; CDR3 protein: CASSFIVGTGKYEQYF
D gene: TRBD2; clone size: -; V gene: TRBV19; J gene: TRBJ2-1; CDR3 DNA: TGTGCCAGTAGTATAGATGGGCCGGGACTAGCGGGAGGGCGTTCCTACAATGAGCAGTTCTTC; CDR3 protein: CASSIDGPGLAGGRSYNEQFF
D gene: -; clone size: -; V gene: TRBV3-1/TRBV3-2; J gene: TRBJ1-1; CDR3 DNA: TGTGCCAGCAGCCCTAGGAGTCGGGCTGAAGCTTTCTTT; CDR3 protein: CASSPRSRAEAFF
D gene: -; clone size: -; V gene: TRBV4-3; J gene: TRBJ1-1; CDR3 DNA: TGCGCCAGCAGCCAAGAGGCAGGTTGGGTCGCTGAAGCTTTCTTT; CDR3 protein: CASSQEAGWVAEAFF
D gene: -; clone size: -; V gene: TRBV9; J gene: TRBJ2-7; CDR3 DNA: TGTGCCAGCAGCGTAGATCAGGGGCCCTACGAGCAGTACTTC; CDR3 protein: CASSVDQGPYEQYF
D gene: TRBD1; clone size: -; V gene: TRBV19; J gene: TRBJ1-5; CDR3 DNA: TGTGCCAGTAGTCAGGGGGCAGAAATCAATCAGCCCCAGCATTTT; CDR3 protein: CASSQGAEINQPQHF
D gene: -; clone size: -; V gene: TRBV27; J gene: TRBJ1-2; CDR3 DNA: TGTGCCAGCAGTTTAGGGTCAGCGACTAACTATGGCTACACCTTC; CDR3 protein: CASSLGSATNYGYTF
D gene: TRBD2; clone size: -; V gene: TRBV18; J gene: TRBJ2-5; CDR3 DNA: TGTGCCAGCTCCCTGGGACTAGATCAAGAGACCCAGTACTTC; CDR3 protein: CASSLGLDQETQYF
D gene: TRBD1; clone size: few; V gene: TRBV29-1; J gene: TRBJ2-3; CDR3 DNA: TGCAGCGTACACGACAGGGCAAGCACAGATACGCAGTATTTT; CDR3 protein: CSVHDRASTDTQYF
D gene: -; clone size: -; V gene: TRBV15; J gene: TRBJ1-2; CDR3 DNA: TGTGCCACCAGCAGAGGGCCGCAGGGCGGGGACTATGGCTACACCTTC; CDR3 protein: CATSRGPQGGDYGYTF
D gene: TRBD1; clone size: -; V gene: TRBV28; J gene: TRBJ1-1; CDR3 DNA: TGTGCCAGCAGCCCCGGGACAGGGGGCGCGGAGAACACTGAAGCTTTCTTT; CDR3 protein: CASSPGTGGAENTEAFF
D gene: -; clone size: -; V gene: TRBV3-1/TRBV3-2; J gene: TRBJ2-7; CDR3 DNA: TGTGCCAGCAGCCAAGGTCAAGGGCTAGCGCACTACGAGCAGTACTTC; CDR3 protein: CASSQGQGLAHYEQYF
D gene: -; clone size: -; V gene: TRBV4-1; J gene: TRBJ1-6; CDR3 DNA: TGCGCCAGCAGCCAAGATCAGACAGGTTTTTTTAATTCACCCCTCCACTTT; CDR3 protein: CASSQDQTGFFNSPLHF
D gene: -; clone size: -; V gene: TRBV7-9; J gene: TRBJ1-1; CDR3 DNA: TGTGCCAGCAGCTTTGAGGGGAACACTGAAGCTTTCTTT; CDR3 protein: CASSFEGNTEAFF
D gene: -; clone size: -; V gene: TRBV9; J gene: TRBJ1-3; CDR3 DNA: TGTGCCAGCAGCGCCGTCGGGGGGGCTGGAAACACCATATATTTT; CDR3 protein: CASSAVGGAGNTIYF
D gene: -; clone size: once; V gene: TRBV20-1; J gene: TRBJ2-1; CDR3 DNA: TGCAGTGCTAGTCTGGCGGGAAACGACTACAATGAGCAGTTCTTC; CDR3 protein: CSASLAGNDYNEQFF
D gene: -; clone size: -; V gene: TRBV5-4; J gene: TRBJ2-1; CDR3 DNA: TGTGCCAGCAGCTCCCAGGACGCAGGGTACAATGAGCAGTTCTTC; CDR3 protein: CASSSQDAGYNEQFF
D gene: TRBD1; clone size: once; V gene: TRBV19; J gene: TRBJ2-5; CDR3 DNA: TGTGCCAGTATTGACAGGGACCAAGAGACCCAGTACTTC; CDR3 protein: CASIDRDQETQYF
D gene: -; clone size: -; V gene: TRBV7-9; J gene: TRBJ2-1; CDR3 DNA: TGTGCCAGCAGCTTAGCTAGCGGATACAATGAGCAGTTCTTC; CDR3 protein: CASSLASGYNEQFF
D gene: TRBD1; clone size: -; V gene: TRBV2; J gene: TRBJ1-6; CDR3 DNA: TGTGCCAGCAGCGTCGACAGGGCGGGGAATTCACCCCTCCACTTT; CDR3 protein: CASSVDRAGNSPLHF
D gene: -; clone size: once; V gene: TRBV18; J gene: TRBJ1-1; CDR3 DNA: TGTGCCAGCTCACCGGCCCAAGGGGCGAGCACTGAAGCTTTCTTT; CDR3 protein: CASSPAQGASTEAFF
D gene: TRBD2; clone size: -; V gene: TRBV6-4; J gene: TRBJ2-3; CDR3 DNA: TGTGCCAGCAGTGATCTAGCGGGAGCAGATACGCAGTATTTT; CDR3 protein: CASSDLAGADTQYF
D gene: TRBD2; clone size: few; V gene: TRBV10-3; J gene: TRBJ2-2; CDR3 DNA: TGTGCCATCAGTGATGAGCGGGAGACCACCGGGGAGCTGTTTTTT; CDR3 protein: CAISDERETTGELFF
D gene: TRBD1; clone size: -; V gene: TRBV29-1; J gene: TRBJ2-7; CDR3 DNA: TGCAGCGTAGGGACAGGGGTCATCCACGAGCAGTACTTC; CDR3 protein: CSVGTGVIHEQYF
D gene: -; clone size: -; V gene: TRBV6-5; J gene: TRBJ2-5; CDR3 DNA: TGTGCCAGCGCCGGTGCGCCTGTGTCCCAAGAGACCCAGTACTTC; CDR3 protein: CASAGAPVSQETQYF
D gene: TRBD1; clone size: -; V gene: TRBV5-4; J gene: TRBJ1-5; CDR3 DNA: TGTGCCAGCAGCTTTAAGGGGACAGGGCCAAATCAGCCCCAGCATTTT; CDR3 protein: CASSFKGTGPNQPQHF
D gene: -; clone size: -; V gene: TRBV9; J gene: TRBJ1-6; CDR3 DNA: TGTGCCAGCGGGGCCTCCGGTAGCTCCTATAATTCACCCCTCCACTTT; CDR3 protein: CASGASGSSYNSPLHF
D gene: -; clone size: -; V gene: TRBV7-2; J gene: TRBJ2-2; CDR3 DNA: TGTGCCAGCAGCTTAGCCGGGTTTGGCACCGGGGAGCTGTTTTTT; CDR3 protein: CASSLAGFGTGELFF
D gene: -; clone size: -; V gene: TRBV7-3; J gene: TRBJ2-1; CDR3 DNA: TGTGCCAGCAGCTCCCCGGGGAGCGGCAATGAGCAGTTCTTC; CDR3 protein: CASSSPGSGNEQFF
D gene: TRBD1; clone size: -; V gene: TRBV28; J gene: TRBJ2-7; CDR3 DNA: TGTGCCAGCACTAGGTTGGGACAGGGTTACGAGCAGTACTTC; CDR3 protein: CASTRLGQGYEQYF
D gene: -; clone size: -; V gene: TRBV25-1; J gene: TRBJ1-4; CDR3 DNA: TGTGCCAGCGTCAGGGGTAATAATGAAAAACTGTTTTTT; CDR3 protein: CASVRGNNEKLFF
D gene: -; clone size: -; V gene: TRBV7-9; J gene: TRBJ1-5; CDR3 DNA: TGTGCCAGCAGCCTGACTCTTCCTGAGGGGCCCCAGCATTTT; CDR3 protein: CASSLTLPEGPQHF
D gene: TRBD2; clone size: -; V gene: TRBV28; J gene: TRBJ2-1; CDR3 DNA: TGTGCCAGCAGTCCTCGGACTAGCGTGGTCTACAATGAGCAGTTCTTC; CDR3 protein: CASSPRTSVVYNEQFF
D gene: TRBD2; clone size: -; V gene: TRBV5-1; J gene: TRBJ2-7; CDR3 DNA: TGCGCCAGCAGCTTGGTACCCACTAGCGGGAGTTACGAGCAGTACTTC; CDR3 protein: CASSLVPTSGSYEQYF
D gene: -; clone size: -; V gene: TRBV10-3; J gene: TRBJ2-7; CDR3 DNA: TGTGCCATCAGTGAGCGGAGGGACTACGAGCAGTACTTC; CDR3 protein: CAISERRDYEQYF
D gene: -; clone size: -; V gene: TRBV28; J gene: TRBJ2-2; CDR3 DNA: TGTGCCAGCAGTCCTCCAGGGTCAGGAGTTGCCGGGGAGCTGTTTTTT; CDR3 protein: CASSPPGSGVAGELFF
D gene: TRBD1; clone size: -; V gene: TRBV28; J gene: TRBJ2-3; CDR3 DNA: TGTGCCAGCACGTCGGGACAGTACACAGATACGCAGTATTTT; CDR3 protein: CASTSGQYTDTQYF
D gene: -; clone size: -; V gene: TRBV3-1/TRBV3-2; J gene: TRBJ1-1; CDR3 DNA: TGTGCCAGCAGCCCGGAGAGCGGGGCGGGCACTGAAGCTTTCTTT; CDR3 protein: CASSPESGAGTEAFF
D gene: -; clone size: -; V gene: TRBV2; J gene: TRBJ2-7; CDR3 DNA: TGTGCCAGCAGGGACCAGGGGAGAATTCTCTCCTACGAGCAGTACTTC; CDR3 protein: CASRDQGRILSYEQYF
D gene: -; clone size: -; V gene: TRBV3-1/TRBV3-2; J gene: TRBJ1-4; CDR3 DNA: TGTGCCAGCAGCCGGGGGGGTGCGTCGAATGAAAAACTGTTTTTT; CDR3 protein: CASSRGGASNEKLFF
D gene: TRBD2; clone size: -; V gene: TRBV5-1; J gene: TRBJ2-1; CDR3 DNA: TGCGCCAGCAGCCCCTGGGGAGCGGGGACGGATGAGCAGTTCTTC; CDR3 protein: CASSPWGAGTDEQFF
D gene: -; clone size: -; V gene: TRBV21-1; J gene: TRBJ1-5; CDR3 DNA: TGTGCCAGCAGCTTCTGCTTCACCAGGGGGCAGCCCCAGCATTTT; CDR3 protein: CASSFCFTRGQPQHF
D gene: -; clone size: -; V gene: TRBV6-5; J gene: TRBJ2-7; CDR3 DNA: TGTGCCAGCCGCCGGGGGTCCTACGAGCAGTACTTC; CDR3 protein: CASRRGSYEQYF